This entry features one TCR beta chain sequence. Its antigen is undetermined. PBMCs numbering at least 6.5 million were isolated per sample. Per sample, at least 5 micrograms of total RNA were extracted. Sample-barcoded 5' priming and a J-beta primer mix drove a second PCR of about 6 to 12 cycles. TCRdb itself ran the 5' RACE reads through MiXCR, one entry per CDR3 protein. The sample carries about 1,000,000 distinct CDR3 sequences, 35% to 55% recorded once. The sample belongs to a study of blood T cells in healthy people across ages. Regarding the study as a whole: A greater number of naive CD4+ cells and higher diversity distinguished long-lived donors from aged donors.

Germline assignment: CDR1 SGHDN and CDR2 FVKESK. With 4 bases clipped from V and 1 base from J, the junction kept 5 bases outside the gene matches. The CDR3 spans 15 residues. The V and J genes are TRBV14 and TRBJ1-1; 8 bases fit TRBD1. The receptor was isolated from a woman aged 60 to 75 in good health. Material: blood. CDR3 nucleotides: TGTGCCAGCAGCCGCCGGACAGGGAAGAACACTGAAGCTTTCTTT. Protein product: CASSRRTGKNTEAFF.